This entry lists 23 T cell receptor beta chains sequenced from one sample in a study of vaccination and CD4 T cells after COVID-19. Sequenced with the Oncomine TCR Beta short-read assay was DNA taken from cultured CD4+ T cells. TCRdb itself ran the PCR reads through MiXCR, one entry per CDR3 protein. The table includes 13,000 to 15,000 distinct CDR3 sequences, 30% to 35% detected once. Described treatment: approximately nine-day PBMC culture with coronavirus spike peptide pools or control peptides (ViraFEST assay). These receptors have no known antigen. The sample here was CD4+ T cells from blood, cultured in vitro, taken after SARS-CoV-2 vaccination. All receptors derive from a human donor who had recovered from COVID-19.

This chain connects TRBV28 to TRBJ2-1; D ambiguous. This CDR3 comprises 11 residues. The V end was cut by 6 bases, the J end by 10 bases, with 10 bases between. Germline V gene lookup returns CDR1 MDHEN and CDR2 SYDVKM. CDR3 amino acids: CASRQIPEQFF. The CDR3 DNA follows: TGTGCCAGCAGGCAGATACCCGAGCAGTTCTTC.

This clonotype occurred a few times. CDR3 in DNA: TGTGCCAGCAGCCACCTTGGACAGGGGGCCTCCGATAACTATGGCTACACCTTC. It codes for CASSHLGQGASDNYGYTF. This chain joins TRBV7-2 and TRBJ1-2, with 11 bases fitting TRBD1. The germline gives CDR1 SGHTA, CDR2 FQGNSA. With 5 bases clipped from V and 1 base from J, the junction kept 12 bases outside the gene matches. The CDR3 contains 18 residues.

This clonotype has just a few counts. V and J are TRBV5-4 and TRBJ2-3, with a tentative D call TRBD2 (5 bases). V shed 4 bases and J shed 1 base, with 19 bases lying between them. Germline lookup yields CDR1 SGHNT and CDR2 YYREEE (reference sequence). CDR3 length equals 17 residues. The CDR3 DNA sequence: TGTGCCAGCAGCCAGCTGGCAGCGGTGGGTGGCACAGATACGCAGTATTTT. Translated: CASSQLAAVGGTDTQYF.

The genes are TRBV24-1 and TRBJ2-5; possible D gene TRBD2, 6 bases. The ends were cut back, 4 bases at V and 5 bases at J, with 10 bases in the middle. The CDR3 covers 13 residues. The germline CDR1 and CDR2 sequences are KGHDR and SFDVKD. This CDR3 is CATSEGGMETQYF. CDR3 nucleotides: TGTGCCACCAGTGAGGGGGGTATGGAGACCCAGTACTTC.

The rearrangement joins TRBV6-2 or TRBV6-3 to TRBJ1-2, with 7 nucleotides matching TRBD1. Germline values: CDR1 MNHEY, CDR2 SVGEGT. Unmatched junction bases numbered 7, after V lost 2 bases and J lost 7 bases. This CDR3 has 14 amino acids. The CDR3 sequence: CASSYMTGISGYTF. As DNA, the CDR3 is TGTGCCAGCAGTTACATGACAGGGATCTCTGGCTACACCTTC.

J is TRBJ2-6 and V is TRBV20-1; TRBD1 aligns across 9 bases. Germline CDR1 reads DFQATT; CDR2 reads SNEGSKA (reference sequence). Trimming removed 5 bases from V and 7 bases from J; junction bases left unmatched: 6. The CDR3 covers 14 residues. CDR3 bases: TGCAGTGCTGTCCCGGGACAGGGAGCCAACGTCCTGACTTTC. It yields the protein CSAVPGQGANVLTF.

V usage is TRBV27 and J usage is TRBJ1-5; tentative D call: TRBD1 (6 bases). The CDR3 length is 15 residues. Per germline, CDR1 MNHEY and CDR2 SMNVEV (reference sequence). Trimming shortened V by 3 bases and J by 3 bases, and 12 bases separated the two germline ends. CDR3 DNA sequence: TGTGCCAGCAGTTTTGCAGGGGCCTACAATCAGCCCCAGCATTTT. Translating gives CASSFAGAYNQPQHF.

This rearrangement joins TRBV6-2 or TRBV6-3 to TRBJ2-5; no firm D call. CDR1 and CDR2 (germline): MNHEY, SVGEGT. Trimming removed 7 bases from V and 1 base from J, with 13 bases in between. The CDR3 is 14 amino acids. CDR3 sequence (DNA): TGTGCCAGCACCAGCCGGGTTTTCCAAGAGACCCAGTACTTC. Its translation: CASTSRVFQETQYF.

V gene TRBV6-5 combines with J gene TRBJ1-1; weak D call: TRBD1 (6 bases). Trimming took off 0 bases at V and 1 base at J, with 6 bases between the two ends. Germline loops: CDR1 MNHEY, CDR2 SVGAGI. CDR3 length: 14 residues. In DNA form, the CDR3 reads TGTGCCAGCAGTTACTCGACAGGGAACACTGAAGCTTTCTTT. This gives the protein CASSYSTGNTEAFF.

This clonotype was recorded a few times. The rearrangement links TRBV7-2 to TRBJ2-7; D remains ambiguous. Trimming cost V 5 bases and J 2 bases, with 10 bases left between them. From germline, CDR1 is SGHTA and CDR2 FQGNSA. The CDR3 has 13 residues. The CDR3 nucleotides read TGTGCCAGCAGCCCGGCGACAACCTACGAGCAGTACTTC. Its protein is CASSPATTYEQYF.

V usage is TRBV7-3 and J usage is TRBJ1-1; D gene ambiguous. CDR3 length equals 11 residues. Trimming cost V 4 bases and J 9 bases, with 9 bases left between them. Germline CDR1 and CDR2: SGHTA and FQGTGA. DNA of the CDR3: TGTGCCAGCAGCTCGGGGTCTCAAGCTTTCTTT. It specifies CASSSGSQAFF.

CDR3 sequence (DNA): TGTGCCAGCGGAGAGGGCAGGGTCCCTTACGAGCAGTACTTC. Translation: CASGEGRVPYEQYF. The V and J genes are TRBV6-2 or TRBV6-3 and TRBJ2-7; perhaps D is TRBD1 or TRBD2 (5 bases each). From germline, CDR1 is MNHEY and CDR2 SVGEGT. CDR3 size: 14 residues. Trimming cost V 8 bases and J 4 bases, with 18 bases left between them.

The chain employs TRBV7-3 and TRBJ2-3; a possible D gene is TRBD2 (6 bases). The V gene's germline CDR1 is SGHTA and CDR2 FQGTGA. CDR3 size: 16 residues. V was clipped by 8 bases and J by 4 bases, with 22 bases between them. The CDR3 region has the DNA TGTGCCAGCGGTCCCCCACGGGGGTCTAGCGCAGATACGCAGTATTTT. Its translation is CASGPPRGSSADTQYF. Based on the CDR3 plus reference TRBV7-3 and TRBJ2-3, the full variable domain is GAGVSQTPSNKVTEKGKYVELRCDPISGHTALYWYRQSLGQGPEFLIYFQGTGAADDSGLPNDRFFAVRPEGSVSTLKIQRTERGDSAVYLCASGPPRGSSADTQYFGPGTRLTVL.

V usage is TRBV27 and J usage is TRBJ1-2; no definite D call. CDR3 size: 15 residues. Trimming stripped 3 bases from V and 4 bases from J, with 15 bases between. CDR1 is MNHEY, CDR2 SMNVEV, per germline (reference sequence). CDR3 amino acids: CASSFSGRATYGYTF. DNA for the CDR3: TGTGCCAGCAGTTTTTCTGGGCGGGCGACCTATGGCTACACCTTC.

The V call is TRBV20-1, the J call TRBJ2-7, with TRBD2 matching over 9 bases. Germline CDR1 is DFQATT and CDR2 is SNEGSKA (reference sequence). The V gene end was trimmed by 3 bases and the J gene end by 5 bases; junction bases not matched to a gene: 8. CDR3 length equals 14 residues. CDR3 sequence reads: CSARYSGRIDEQYF. CDR3 nucleotide sequence: TGCAGTGCTAGGTATAGCGGGAGAATTGACGAGCAGTACTTC.

The chain carries TRBV6-1 and TRBJ2-7, with TRBD1 matching 8 bases. Germline V CDR1 and CDR2: MNHNS, SASEGT. This CDR3 comprises 12 residues. The junction had 6 bases not matched to a gene; V was cut back by 5 bases and J by 9 bases. This CDR3 is CASSTGQGGQYF. In DNA, the CDR3 is TGTGCCAGCAGTACCGGACAGGGAGGGCAGTACTTC.

This clonotype was seen only a few times. The J gene is TRBJ2-5, the V gene TRBV6-1, with 12 bases fitting TRBD2. V dropped 8 bases and J dropped 2; count of bases not matched to a gene: 6. This CDR3 spans 15 amino acids. Germline CDR1 and CDR2: MNHNS and SASEGT. CDR3 bases: TGTGCCAGCTCAAGGACTAGCGGGGCTCAAGAGACCCAGTACTTC. This sequence encodes CASSRTSGAQETQYF.

J is TRBJ2-1 and V is TRBV4-1; D uncertain. The CDR3 has 14 residues. With 0 bases removed from V and 8 bases from J, the gap between germline ends came to 11 bases. CDR1 and CDR2 from the germline V gene are MGHRA and YSYEKL. The CDR3 sequence is CASSQDRSLDEQFF. CDR3 DNA: TGCGCCAGCAGCCAAGATAGGAGCCTCGATGAGCAGTTCTTC.

This clonotype appeared a few times. CDR3 region: CASSLGASEQYF. The CDR3, as DNA: TGTGCCAGCAGCTTAGGGGCGAGTGAGCAGTACTTC. The chain carries TRBV7-2 and TRBJ2-7; D gene uncertain. Trimming removed 1 base at V and 7 bases at J, with 8 bases between. The CDR3 extends over 12 amino acids. Germline V lookup: CDR1 SGHTA, CDR2 FQGNSA.

This clonotype turned up a few times. The gene calls are TRBV20-1 and TRBJ2-7; D unclear. The germline CDR1 and CDR2 sequences are DFQATT and SNEGSKA (reference sequence). V was cut by 5 bases and J by 2 bases, with 16 bases left in between. CDR3 length equals 14 residues. CDR3: CSAPERISPYEQYF. The DNA of the CDR3 is TGCAGTGCTCCCGAGAGAATCTCCCCCTACGAGCAGTACTTC.

Only a few counts were recorded for this clonotype. The genes are TRBV6-5 and TRBJ1-2; no clear D gene. The germline V gene has CDR1 MNHEY and CDR2 SVGAGI. The CDR3 covers 15 residues. The V gene lost 0 bases and the J gene lost 2 bases, with 10 bases spanning the gap. The CDR3 sequence is CASSYSSPQNYGYTF. As DNA, the CDR3 is TGTGCCAGCAGTTACTCGTCGCCCCAAAACTATGGCTACACCTTC.

The V call is TRBV6-2 or TRBV6-3, the J call TRBJ2-3, with a possible D match to TRBD2 (5 bases). Germline CDR1 is MNHEY and CDR2 is SVGEGT. V gave up 0 bases and J gave up 4 bases, with 11 bases separating them. CDR3 length equals 15 residues. The CDR3 DNA reads as TGTGCCAGCAGTTACTCGGCGGGTGGGGCAGATACGCAGTATTTT. Amino acids: CASSYSAGGADTQYF.

CDR3 sequence (DNA): TGTGCCAGCAGCCGCCCAACCGCCACAGATACGCAGTATTTT. It translates to CASSRPTATDTQYF. This chain connects TRBV5-4 to TRBJ2-3; D gene unclear. The germline V and J ends were trimmed by 4 bases and 2 bases, with 11 bases remaining between them. Germline lookup yields CDR1 SGHNT and CDR2 YYREEE (reference sequence). The CDR3 extends over 14 amino acids.